Following are 9 T cell receptor beta chains from one sample sequenced in a study of T cells in Graves' hyperthyroidism and ophthalmopathy. Researchers amplified the TCR beta CDR3 regions from RNA transcripts. The TCR CDR3 first-round RT-PCR relied on the HTBI primer set. TCRdb reprocessed the multiplex PCR reads with MiXCR, giving one entry per CDR3 protein. The profile shows some 350,000 distinct CDR3 sequences, approximately 15% of them singletons. The sequencing sample was made of blood. The source of these receptors is a woman between 40 and 55 years old with Graves' ophthalmopathy.

The rearrangement links TRBV6-1 to TRBJ2-6, with D perhaps TRBD1 (6 bases). V gave up 5 bases and J gave up 3 bases, with 11 bases separating them. The germline V gene has CDR1 MNHNS and CDR2 SASEGT. The CDR3 has 15 amino acids. CDR3 nucleotide sequence: TGTGCCAGCAGTTCACAGGGTTATGGGGCCAACGTCCTGACTTTC. Translation gives CASSSQGYGANVLTF.

There are many counts of this clonotype. The genes are TRBV6-1 and TRBJ2-1; D possibly uses TRBD1 or TRBD2 (5 bases each). V lost 8 bases to trimming and J lost 3 bases, with 17 bases between them. Germline V gene sequence: CDR1 MNHNS, CDR2 SASEGT. CDR3 length equals 15 residues. The CDR3 DNA reads as TGTGCCAGCCAATTCCGGTGGGGGTACTACAATGAGCAGTTCTTC. Translating gives CASQFRWGYYNEQFF.

The genes are TRBV9 and TRBJ2-2; D gene unclear. The V end lost 1 base, the J end lost 7 bases, and 5 bases lay between the germline ends. The CDR3 is made up of 12 amino acids. Germline V gives CDR1 SGDLS, CDR2 YYNGEE. The CDR3 coding sequence is TGTGCCAGCAGCGTAAAGTTCGGGGAGCTGTTTTTT. Its translation is CASSVKFGELFF.

The gene calls are TRBV28 and TRBJ1-3; D uncertain. Per the germline V gene, CDR1 is MDHEN and CDR2 is SYDVKM. The ends were cut back, 6 bases at V and 2 bases at J, with 14 bases in the middle. The CDR3 is 15 residues long. The CDR3 nucleotides read TGTGCCAGCAGGTTGGAGGAGGGCACTGGAAACACCATATATTTT. Translated, it gives CASRLEEGTGNTIYF.

This clonotype was detected only a few times. This chain joins TRBV20-1 and TRBJ1-2; D remains ambiguous. The CDR3 is 11 residues long. V dropped 5 bases and J dropped 8 bases, with 12 bases sitting between them. The germline gives CDR1 DFQATT, CDR2 SNEGSKA (reference sequence). The CDR3 is CSASSPLGYTF. Here the CDR3 DNA reads TGCAGTGCTTCCTCCCCCTTGGGCTACACCTTC.

This clonotype was seen repeatedly, ten times or more. The chain is built from TRBV11-2 and TRBJ1-6, with 7 bases aligning to TRBD1. The CDR3 consists of 15 residues. J gave up 9 bases and V 5 bases, and 10 bases lay outside the gene matches. Germline V lookup: CDR1 SGHAT, CDR2 FQNNGV. CDR3 region: CASSPRQGGGSPLHF. The CDR3 region has the DNA TGTGCCAGCAGCCCACGACAGGGTGGGGGTTCACCCCTCCACTTT. The whole variable domain, filled in from reference TRBV11-2 and TRBJ1-6, reads EAGVAQSPRYKIIEKRQSVAFWCNPISGHATLYWYQQILGQGPKLLIQFQNNGVVDDSQLPKDRFSAERLKGVDSTLKIQPAKLEDSAVYLCASSPRQGGGSPLHFGNGTRLTVT.

Ten or more counts support this clonotype. J is TRBJ1-2 and V is TRBV19; unclear D gene. Trimming left V 5 bases short and J 3 bases short, with 10 bases between. CDR1 is LNHDA and CDR2 is SQIVND in the germline V gene (reference sequence). CDR3 size: 13 residues. The CDR3 loop reads CASSPRPDYGYTF. The CDR3 bases are TGTGCCAGTAGTCCGAGGCCGGACTATGGCTACACCTTC.

This clonotype was seen only once. The gene calls are TRBV28 and TRBJ2-7, with TRBD1 identical over 9 bases. The J segment lost 5 bases and the V segment lost 3 bases, leaving 14 bases of the junction unmatched. The CDR3 covers 17 residues. CDR1 and CDR2 (germline): MDHEN, SYDVKM. CDR3 nucleotide sequence: TGTGCCAGCAGTTTCTCCCCTGGGACAGGGAACCCCCACGAGCAGTACTTC. Its translation: CASSFSPGTGNPHEQYF.

Ten or more counts support this clonotype. The chain carries TRBV24-1 and TRBJ1-1, with D perhaps TRBD1 (6 bases). The germline V gene encodes CDR1 KGHDR and CDR2 SFDVKD. This CDR3 contains 13 residues. Trimming took 9 bases from V and 5 from J, leaving 15 bases between them. This chain's CDR3 is CATPFQGQTEAFF. DNA for the CDR3: TGTGCCACCCCGTTTCAGGGGCAGACTGAAGCTTTCTTT.